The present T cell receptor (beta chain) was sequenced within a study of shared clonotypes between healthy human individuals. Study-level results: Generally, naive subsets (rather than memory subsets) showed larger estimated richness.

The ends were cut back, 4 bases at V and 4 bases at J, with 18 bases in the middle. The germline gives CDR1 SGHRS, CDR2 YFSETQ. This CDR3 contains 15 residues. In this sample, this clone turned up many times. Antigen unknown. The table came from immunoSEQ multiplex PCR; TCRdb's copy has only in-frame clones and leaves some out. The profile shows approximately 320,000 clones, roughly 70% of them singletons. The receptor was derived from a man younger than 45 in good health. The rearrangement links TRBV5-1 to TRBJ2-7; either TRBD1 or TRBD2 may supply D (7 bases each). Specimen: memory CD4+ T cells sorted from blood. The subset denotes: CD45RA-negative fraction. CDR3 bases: TGCGCCAGCAGCCAGCGGGACAGCCTACCGTACGAGCAGTACTTC. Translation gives CASSQRDSLPYEQYF.